This TCR beta chain was observed in a study of blood T cell repertoires in COVID-19. In the study overall: Acute-phase and convalescent COVID-19 samples originated in the United States, Italy and Spain. In each case, the material was cDNA or gDNA derived from T cells, B-cell-depleted T cells, or PBMCs.

In the authors' workflow: It was from reference gene primer amplification that nucleated cell counts were estimated. Using immunoSEQ multiplex PCR, the repertoire was profiled, and TCRdb retains in-frame clones only, with some absent. V and J calls and clone size come straight from that table; D and trimming were deduced from the DNA. Of some 45,000 clones listed, approximately 80% were seen once; the top ten hold 11% to 15%. The J segment lost 0 bases and the V segment lost 0 bases, leaving 5 bases of the junction unmatched. The CDR3 sequence is 17 residues long. Germline CDR1 is LGHDT and CDR2 is YNNKEL (reference sequence).

Sequenced sample: peripheral blood. The sequence came from a human donor in a cohort sampled during active COVID-19. The gene calls are TRBV3-1 (or the pseudogene TRBV3-2) and TRBJ2-1; 7 bases are a match to TRBD1. The CDR3: CASSQDKGASSYNEQFF. The CDR3 DNA is TGTGCCAGCAGCCAAGATAAGGGGGCCAGCTCCTACAATGAGCAGTTCTTC.